A selection of T cell receptor beta chains follows, all from one sample in a study of cytomegalovirus exposure and HLA in healthy donors. Generated by immunoSEQ multiplex PCR, the TCRdb table keeps only in-frame clones and is missing some. The repertoire holds approximately 220,000 clones, with 75% to 90% as singletons. Source material: PBMCs. The source of these receptors is a woman aged 30 to 39 in good health and CMV-seropositive. CDR3s include the opening cysteine and the closing phenylalanine or tryptophan. The D gene is left open where the match is weak. Clone size appears in some rows only: once, few, many, or a class for an expanded clone.

d_call: NA
j_call: TRBJ1-1
clone_size: few
v_call: TRBV6-5
cdr3_nt: TGTGCCAGCAGTGGACGGCACACTGAAGCTTTCTTT
cdr3_aa: CASSGRHTEAFF

d_call: TRBD2
j_call: TRBJ2-3
clone_size: NA
v_call: TRBV2
cdr3_nt: TGTGCCAGCAGTGAAGCGATCGGGGGGGATACGCAGTATTTT
cdr3_aa: CASSEAIGGDTQYF

d_call: TRBD1
j_call: TRBJ1-1
clone_size: NA
v_call: TRBV2
cdr3_nt: TGTGCCAGCAGTGGGACAGGGTTGACTGAAGCTTTCTTT
cdr3_aa: CASSGTGLTEAFF

d_call: TRBD1
j_call: TRBJ2-5
clone_size: NA
v_call: TRBV4-1
cdr3_nt: TGCGCCAGCAGCCAAGAGGGGGACAGCCGATGGGAGACCCAGTACTTC
cdr3_aa: CASSQEGDSRWETQYF

d_call: NA
j_call: TRBJ2-5
clone_size: once
v_call: TRBV6-4
cdr3_nt: TGTGCCAGCAGTGTCCAGGGCGGCGAGACCCAGTACTTC
cdr3_aa: CASSVQGGETQYF

d_call: TRBD1
j_call: TRBJ1-2
clone_size: few
v_call: TRBV18
cdr3_nt: TGTGCCAGCTCACCACCGGGACAGGGGAACTATGGCTACACCTTC
cdr3_aa: CASSPPGQGNYGYTF

d_call: NA
j_call: TRBJ2-7
clone_size: NA
v_call: TRBV5-1
cdr3_nt: TGCGCCAGCAGCTTCCCAGGGCGTGAGCAGTACTTC
cdr3_aa: CASSFPGREQYF

d_call: TRBD1
j_call: TRBJ2-7
clone_size: once
v_call: TRBV6-5
cdr3_nt: TGTGCCAGCATCGGGACAGCCGACTACGAGCAGTACTTC
cdr3_aa: CASIGTADYEQYF

d_call: NA
j_call: TRBJ2-3
clone_size: NA
v_call: TRBV5-1
cdr3_nt: TGCGCCAGCAGAATTGGCGGGGCCAGCACAGATACGCAGTATTTT
cdr3_aa: CASRIGGASTDTQYF

d_call: TRBD1
j_call: TRBJ2-2
clone_size: NA
v_call: TRBV7-6
cdr3_nt: TGTGCCAGCAGCTTGGGACAGGGAGACGGGAACACCGGGGAGCTGTTTTTT
cdr3_aa: CASSLGQGDGNTGELFF

d_call: NA
j_call: TRBJ2-1
clone_size: NA
v_call: TRBV30
cdr3_nt: TGTGCCTGGAGTCGGGGTTCCCATTCGAGGGATGAGCAGTTCTTC
cdr3_aa: CAWSRGSHSRDEQFF

d_call: NA
j_call: TRBJ1-4
clone_size: NA
v_call: TRBV4-2
cdr3_nt: TGTGCCAGCAGCCAAACTGCAGGGGAGAATGAAAAACTGTTTTTT
cdr3_aa: CASSQTAGENEKLFF

d_call: NA
j_call: TRBJ2-7
clone_size: NA
v_call: TRBV11-2
cdr3_nt: TGTGCCAGCAGCCGCGGGGGCGGTGTCTACGAGCAGTACTTC
cdr3_aa: CASSRGGGVYEQYF

d_call: NA
j_call: TRBJ1-1
clone_size: NA
v_call: TRBV28
cdr3_nt: TGTGCCAGCAGTTTGGCGGGGCTCGTTAACACTGAAGCTTTCTTT
cdr3_aa: CASSLAGLVNTEAFF

d_call: NA
j_call: TRBJ2-7
clone_size: NA
v_call: TRBV27
cdr3_nt: TGTGCCAGCAGTTTGGGCAGGGTGGGTACCTACGAGCAGTACTTC
cdr3_aa: CASSLGRVGTYEQYF

d_call: NA
j_call: TRBJ2-1
clone_size: NA
v_call: TRBV25-1
cdr3_nt: TGTGCCAGCAGTGAGTTCGCCGTGGCGGATTACTACAATGAGCAGTTCTTC
cdr3_aa: CASSEFAVADYYNEQFF

d_call: TRBD2
j_call: TRBJ2-7
clone_size: NA
v_call: TRBV27
cdr3_nt: TGTGCCAGCAGCCGGGGGGGGGTCGAGCAGTACTTC
cdr3_aa: CASSRGGVEQYF

d_call: NA
j_call: TRBJ2-7
clone_size: NA
v_call: TRBV4-2
cdr3_nt: TGTGCCAGCAGCCAAGTTTCCGGGACCTACGAGCAGTACTTC
cdr3_aa: CASSQVSGTYEQYF

d_call: NA
j_call: TRBJ2-5
clone_size: NA
v_call: TRBV5-6
cdr3_nt: TGTGCCAGCAGCTTGAAAGAGACCCAGTACTTC
cdr3_aa: CASSLKETQYF

d_call: TRBD1
j_call: TRBJ2-1
clone_size: once
v_call: TRBV27
cdr3_nt: TGTGCCAGCAGTTTTATAGGGGGCGCCTACAATGAGCAGTTCTTC
cdr3_aa: CASSFIGGAYNEQFF

d_call: NA
j_call: TRBJ1-5
clone_size: NA
v_call: TRBV6-5
cdr3_nt: TGTGCCAGCAGTTACTCGTCAGGGTTTGGTCAGCCCCAGCATTTT
cdr3_aa: CASSYSSGFGQPQHF

d_call: NA
j_call: TRBJ1-1
clone_size: NA
v_call: TRBV13
cdr3_nt: TGTGCCAGCAGCTTAAGTCCCGGGGGGGACACTGAAGCTTTCTTT
cdr3_aa: CASSLSPGGDTEAFF

d_call: TRBD2
j_call: TRBJ2-1
clone_size: NA
v_call: TRBV29-1
cdr3_nt: TGCAGCGTAGAACTAGCGGGGGTCTACAATGAGCAGTTCTTC
cdr3_aa: CSVELAGVYNEQFF

d_call: NA
j_call: TRBJ1-5
clone_size: NA
v_call: TRBV7-8
cdr3_nt: TGTGCCAGCAGCTTAGTCGGGGAATATCAGCCCCAGCATTTT
cdr3_aa: CASSLVGEYQPQHF

d_call: NA
j_call: TRBJ1-5
clone_size: NA
v_call: TRBV13
cdr3_nt: TGTGCCAGCAGCTTAAGAGGACAGCTTATCAATCAGCCCCAGCATTTT
cdr3_aa: CASSLRGQLINQPQHF

d_call: TRBD2
j_call: TRBJ2-1
clone_size: NA
v_call: TRBV6-5
cdr3_nt: TGTGCCAGCAGTTACGGCGGGAGCTCCTACAATGAGCAGTTCTTC
cdr3_aa: CASSYGGSSYNEQFF

d_call: NA
j_call: TRBJ1-1
clone_size: NA
v_call: TRBV7-2
cdr3_nt: TGTGCCAGCAGCCCTGGCTATCTGAACACTGAAGCTTTCTTT
cdr3_aa: CASSPGYLNTEAFF

d_call: NA
j_call: TRBJ1-1
clone_size: NA
v_call: TRBV29-1
cdr3_nt: TGCAGCGTTGAAACGACCAGTGAAGCTTTCTTT
cdr3_aa: CSVETTSEAFF

d_call: TRBD1
j_call: TRBJ2-4
clone_size: NA
v_call: TRBV28
cdr3_nt: TGTGCCAGCAGCCCGATGAGGACAGGAGCCAAAAACATTCAGTACTTC
cdr3_aa: CASSPMRTGAKNIQYF

d_call: TRBD1
j_call: TRBJ2-7
clone_size: NA
v_call: TRBV27
cdr3_nt: TGTGCCAGCAGTCCCGCCCCCGGGACAGTTTACGAGCAGTACTTC
cdr3_aa: CASSPAPGTVYEQYF

d_call: TRBD1
j_call: TRBJ2-7
clone_size: NA
v_call: TRBV7-3
cdr3_nt: TGTGCCAGCAGCTTGAGAGGGGGCTTCGGCTACGAGCAGTACTTC
cdr3_aa: CASSLRGGFGYEQYF

d_call: NA
j_call: TRBJ2-2
clone_size: NA
v_call: TRBV5-6
cdr3_nt: TGTGCCAGCAGCTTGTGGGCTCTAATGTTAGTCGACGGGGAGCTGTTTTTT
cdr3_aa: CASSLWALMLVDGELFF

d_call: TRBD1
j_call: TRBJ1-2
clone_size: NA
v_call: TRBV29-1
cdr3_nt: TGCAGCGTTGAAACCGGGACAGGGCTAAGCTACACCTTC
cdr3_aa: CSVETGTGLSYTF

d_call: NA
j_call: TRBJ2-7
clone_size: few
v_call: TRBV29-1
cdr3_nt: TGCAGCGTTGAAGATCCCGCCTACGAGCAGTACTTC
cdr3_aa: CSVEDPAYEQYF

d_call: NA
j_call: TRBJ1-1
clone_size: few
v_call: TRBV30
cdr3_nt: TGTGCCTGGACCAAAGGGGGGAACACTGAAGCTTTCTTT
cdr3_aa: CAWTKGGNTEAFF

d_call: NA
j_call: TRBJ2-1
clone_size: few
v_call: TRBV30
cdr3_nt: TGTGCCTGGAGTGTATACAGAATACAAGTTGAGCAGTTCTTC
cdr3_aa: CAWSVYRIQVEQFF

d_call: NA
j_call: TRBJ2-1
clone_size: NA
v_call: TRBV5-1
cdr3_nt: TGCGCCAGCAGTCGGGGCCGGACTAACTCCTACAATGAGCAGTTCTTC
cdr3_aa: CASSRGRTNSYNEQFF

d_call: NA
j_call: TRBJ1-5
clone_size: NA
v_call: TRBV19
cdr3_nt: TGTGCCAGTAGTATTTATGGGGAGTGGAGCAATCAGCCCCAGCATTTT
cdr3_aa: CASSIYGEWSNQPQHF

d_call: NA
j_call: TRBJ2-7
clone_size: NA
v_call: TRBV6-5
cdr3_nt: TGTGCCAGCAGTTACGGAGTCAGCTACGAGCAGTACTTC
cdr3_aa: CASSYGVSYEQYF

d_call: NA
j_call: TRBJ2-7
clone_size: NA
v_call: TRBV25-1
cdr3_nt: TGTGCCAGCAGTGAATACGCGGGCCTTAAAAGCTACGAGCAGTACTTC
cdr3_aa: CASSEYAGLKSYEQYF

d_call: NA
j_call: TRBJ2-2
clone_size: NA
v_call: TRBV5-1
cdr3_nt: TGCGCCAGCAGCTTACACCTAAATTACGGTTCCACCGGGGAGCTGTTTTTT
cdr3_aa: CASSLHLNYGSTGELFF

d_call: NA
j_call: TRBJ2-3
clone_size: NA
v_call: TRBV2
cdr3_nt: TGTGCCTTCGACGGACGGCAAGAGGGAGATACGCAGTATTTT
cdr3_aa: CAFDGRQEGDTQYF

d_call: TRBD1
j_call: TRBJ1-2
clone_size: NA
v_call: TRBV7-9
cdr3_nt: TGTGCCAGCAGCTCGGGACAGGTTCGCCACTTCTATGGCTACACCTTC
cdr3_aa: CASSSGQVRHFYGYTF

d_call: TRBD2
j_call: TRBJ2-3
clone_size: NA
v_call: TRBV7-9
cdr3_nt: TGTGCCAGCAGCCCATCTAGCGGTTTCACAGATACGCAGTATTTT
cdr3_aa: CASSPSSGFTDTQYF

d_call: TRBD2
j_call: TRBJ2-1
clone_size: once
v_call: TRBV5-1
cdr3_nt: TGCGCCAGCAGCACCGGACTAGCGGAACTTTACAATGAGCAGTTCTTC
cdr3_aa: CASSTGLAELYNEQFF